A selection of T cell receptor beta chains follows, all from one sample in a study of vaccination and CD4 T cells after COVID-19. These TCRs' antigens remain unknown. In TCRdb, the PCR reads were re-called with MiXCR into one record per CDR3 protein. In the table there are about 14,000 distinct CDR3 sequences, approximately 31% of which are singletons. The sample was CD4+ T cells from blood, cultured in vitro, taken before SARS-CoV-2 vaccination. These TCRs come from a human donor who received a COVID-19 vaccine. The CDR3 runs from the conserved cysteine through the conserved F or W. The size field is filled for only some rows; it gives once, few, many or a size class.

V: TRBV6-1; size: few; CDR3: CASRRTGTEPYEQYF
V: TRBV19; size: few; CDR3: CASSQRGQGANRQYF
V: TRBV2; size: few; CDR3: CASSGGAGTIYF
V: TRBV7-9; size: few; CDR3: CASSLDLGNTIYF
V: TRBV7-8; size: -; CDR3: CASSSLGGRNTEAFF
V: TRBV12-3/TRBV12-4; size: few; CDR3: CASSPDRLAGGTDTQYF
V: TRBV10-3; size: few; CDR3: CATQRDRANYGYTF
V: TRBV6-5; size: -; CDR3: CASSSDSSYEQYF
V: TRBV19; size: -; CDR3: CASRQGRDNSPLHF
V: TRBV19; size: -; CDR3: CASSTGLVSYNEQFF
V: TRBV25-1; size: few; CDR3: CASTKQGNTEAFF
V: TRBV6-1; size: -; CDR3: CASSAGTVQETQYF
V: TRBV27; size: few; CDR3: CASKKTGSYGYTF
V: TRBV29-1; size: -; CDR3: CSVDSGEKAFF
V: TRBV30; size: few; CDR3: CAWSSSDRISNQPQHF
V: TRBV5-1; size: few; CDR3: CASTSRSGAMETQYF
V: TRBV24-1; size: -; CDR3: CATSDILGATDTQYF
V: TRBV5-1; size: once; CDR3: CASSLGQDPYEQYF
V: TRBV9; size: few; CDR3: CASSMDRVNTEAFF
V: TRBV20-1; size: few; CDR3: CSAGTSGYEQYF
V: TRBV24-1; size: -; CDR3: CATRDPSGGVADTQYF
V: TRBV30; size: -; CDR3: CAWSRGASGAYEQYF
V: TRBV6-1; size: few; CDR3: CASSEGWRGTEAFF